This TCR beta chain comes out of a study of blood T cell repertoires in COVID-19. Clinical history as reported by participants underpinned cohort assignment. This CDR3 is 15 amino acids long. Trimming removed 5 bases from V and 0 bases from J, with 10 bases in between. Per the germline V gene, CDR1 is SGHTA and CDR2 is FQGTGA. Sequencing was performed with immunoSEQ multiplex PCR; in TCRdb, only in-frame clones are kept and a portion is missing. Of roughly 180,000 clones listed, roughly 85% are singletons. The receptor's source is a woman aged 45-65 years who had recovered from COVID-19. The source material was PBMCs or T cells enriched from blood (not recorded which). This chain uses TRBV7-3 with TRBJ2-2, with D possibly matching TRBD2 (5 bases). CDR3 residues: CASSQGLANTGELFF. The CDR3 DNA reads as TGTGCCAGCAGCCAAGGACTGGCGAACACCGGGGAGCTGTTTTTT.